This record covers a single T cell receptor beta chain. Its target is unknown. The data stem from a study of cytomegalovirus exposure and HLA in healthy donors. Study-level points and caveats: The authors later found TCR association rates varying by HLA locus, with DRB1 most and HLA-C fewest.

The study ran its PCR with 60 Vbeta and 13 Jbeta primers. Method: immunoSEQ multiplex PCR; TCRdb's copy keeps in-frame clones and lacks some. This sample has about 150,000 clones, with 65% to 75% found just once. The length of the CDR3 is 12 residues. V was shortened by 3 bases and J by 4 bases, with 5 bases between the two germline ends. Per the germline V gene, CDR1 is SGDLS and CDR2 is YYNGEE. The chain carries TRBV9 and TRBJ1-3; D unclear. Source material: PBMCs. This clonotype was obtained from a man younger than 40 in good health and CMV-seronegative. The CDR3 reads CASSAQGNTIYF. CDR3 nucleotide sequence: TGTGCCAGCAGCGCACAAGGAAACACCATATATTTT.